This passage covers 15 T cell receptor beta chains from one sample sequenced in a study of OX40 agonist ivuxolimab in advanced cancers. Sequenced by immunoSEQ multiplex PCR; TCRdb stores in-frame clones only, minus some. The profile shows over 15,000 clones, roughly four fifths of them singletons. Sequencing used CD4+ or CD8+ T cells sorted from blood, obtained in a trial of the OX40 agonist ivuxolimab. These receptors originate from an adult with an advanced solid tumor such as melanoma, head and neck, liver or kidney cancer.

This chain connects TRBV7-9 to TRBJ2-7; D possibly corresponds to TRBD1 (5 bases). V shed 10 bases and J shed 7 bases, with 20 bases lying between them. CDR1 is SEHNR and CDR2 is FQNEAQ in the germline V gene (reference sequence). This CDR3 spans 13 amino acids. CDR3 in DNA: TGTGCCACGGGCAGGGCAGGGTTATGGGAGCAGTACTTC. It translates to CATGRAGLWEQYF.

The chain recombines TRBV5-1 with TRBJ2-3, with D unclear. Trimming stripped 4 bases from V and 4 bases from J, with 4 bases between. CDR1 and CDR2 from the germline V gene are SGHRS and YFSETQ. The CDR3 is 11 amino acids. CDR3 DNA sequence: TGCGCCAGCAGCGGCGCAGATACGCAGTATTTT. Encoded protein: CASSGADTQYF.

The CDR3 nucleotides read TGTGCCAGCAGGGGGACAGGGAAAGAGACCCAGTACTTC. This codes for CASRGTGKETQYF. This chain connects TRBV6-5 to TRBJ2-5; TRBD1 matches 9 bases. Germline values: CDR1 MNHEY, CDR2 SVGAGI. V was pared by 6 bases and J by 3 bases, with 2 bases of the junction left unmatched. The CDR3 extends over 13 amino acids.

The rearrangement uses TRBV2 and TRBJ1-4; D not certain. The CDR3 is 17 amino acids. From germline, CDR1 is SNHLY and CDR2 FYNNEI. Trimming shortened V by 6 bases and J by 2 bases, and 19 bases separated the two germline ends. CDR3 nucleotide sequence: TGTGCCAGCAGCAAACCTGGGGTCGGGAGGACTAATGAAAAACTGTTTTTT. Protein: CASSKPGVGRTNEKLFF.

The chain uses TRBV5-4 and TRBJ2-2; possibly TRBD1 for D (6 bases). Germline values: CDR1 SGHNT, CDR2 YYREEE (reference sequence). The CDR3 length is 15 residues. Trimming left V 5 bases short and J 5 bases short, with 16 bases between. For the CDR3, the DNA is TGTGCCAGCAGTTATGGTCAGGGGTGGACCGGGGAGCTGTTTTTT. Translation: CASSYGQGWTGELFF.

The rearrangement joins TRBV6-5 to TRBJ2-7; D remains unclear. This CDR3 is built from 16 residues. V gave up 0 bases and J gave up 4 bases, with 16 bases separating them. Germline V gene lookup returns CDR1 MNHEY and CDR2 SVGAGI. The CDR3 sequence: CASSYSSMTALYEQYF. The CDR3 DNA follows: TGTGCCAGCAGTTACTCGAGTATGACTGCCTTGTACGAGCAGTACTTC.

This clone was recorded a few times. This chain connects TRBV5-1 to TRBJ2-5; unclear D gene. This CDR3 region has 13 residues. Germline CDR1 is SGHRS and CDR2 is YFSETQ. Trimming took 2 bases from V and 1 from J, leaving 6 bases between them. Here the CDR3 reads CASSLDTQETQYF. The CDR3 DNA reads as TGCGCCAGCAGCTTAGACACCCAAGAGACCCAGTACTTC. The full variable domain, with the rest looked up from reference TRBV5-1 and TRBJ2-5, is KAGVTQTPRYLIKTRGQQVTLSCSPISGHRSVSWYQQTPGQGLQFLFEYFSETQRNKGNFPGRFSGRQFSNSRSEMNVSTLELGDSALYLCASSLDTQETQYFGPGTRLLVL.

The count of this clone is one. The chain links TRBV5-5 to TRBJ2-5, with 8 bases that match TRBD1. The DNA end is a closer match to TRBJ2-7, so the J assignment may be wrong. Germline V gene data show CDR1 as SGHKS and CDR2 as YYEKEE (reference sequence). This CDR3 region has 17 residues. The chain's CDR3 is CASSLDLGQGGTYEQYF. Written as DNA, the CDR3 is TGTGCCAGCAGCTTGGATCTAGGACAGGGAGGCACCTACGAGCAGTACTTC.

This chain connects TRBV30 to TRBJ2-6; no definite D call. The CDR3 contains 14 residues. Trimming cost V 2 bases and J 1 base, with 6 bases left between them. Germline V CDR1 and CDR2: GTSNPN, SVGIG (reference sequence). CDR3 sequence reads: CAWSLTSGANVLTF. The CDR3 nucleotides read TGTGCCTGGAGTTTAACTTCTGGGGCCAACGTCCTGACTTTC. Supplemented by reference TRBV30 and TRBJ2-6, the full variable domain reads SQTIHQWPATLVQPVGSPLSLECTVEGTSNPNLYWYRQAAGRGLQLLFYSVGIGQISSEVPQNLSASRPQDRQFILSSKKLLLSDSGFYLCAWSLTSGANVLTFGAGSRLTVL.

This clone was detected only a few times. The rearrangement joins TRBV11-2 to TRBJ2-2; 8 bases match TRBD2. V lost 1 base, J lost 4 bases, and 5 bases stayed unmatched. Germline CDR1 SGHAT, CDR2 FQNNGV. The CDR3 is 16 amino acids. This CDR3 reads CASSLGAGVITGELFF. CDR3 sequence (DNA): TGTGCCAGCAGCTTAGGAGCGGGAGTGATCACCGGGGAGCTGTTTTTT.

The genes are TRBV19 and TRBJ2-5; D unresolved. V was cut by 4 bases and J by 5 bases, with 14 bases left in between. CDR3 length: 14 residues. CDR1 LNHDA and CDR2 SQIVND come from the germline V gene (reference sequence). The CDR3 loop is CASSTPVRGETQYF. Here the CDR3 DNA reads TGTGCCAGTAGTACCCCAGTTCGTGGGGAGACCCAGTACTTC.

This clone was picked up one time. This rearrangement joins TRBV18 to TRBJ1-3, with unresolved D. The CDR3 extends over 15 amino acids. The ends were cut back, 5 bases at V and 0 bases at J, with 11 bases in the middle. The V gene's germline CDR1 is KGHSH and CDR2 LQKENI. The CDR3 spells CASSSGRLSGNTIYF. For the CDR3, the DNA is TGTGCCAGCTCATCAGGACGGCTCTCTGGAAACACCATATATTTT.

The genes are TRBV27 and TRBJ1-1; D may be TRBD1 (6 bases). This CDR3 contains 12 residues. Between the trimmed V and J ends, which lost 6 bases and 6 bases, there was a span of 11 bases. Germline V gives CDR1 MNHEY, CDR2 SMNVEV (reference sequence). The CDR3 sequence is CASRDTGSEAFF. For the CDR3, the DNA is TGTGCCAGCAGAGACACAGGGTCTGAAGCTTTCTTT.

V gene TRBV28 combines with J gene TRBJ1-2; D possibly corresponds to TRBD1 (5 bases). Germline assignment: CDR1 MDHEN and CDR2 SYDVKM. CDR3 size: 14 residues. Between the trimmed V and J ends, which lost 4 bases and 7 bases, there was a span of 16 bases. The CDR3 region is CASSSPGGPGGYTF. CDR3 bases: TGTGCCAGCAGTTCCCCGGGGGGACCGGGTGGCTACACCTTC.

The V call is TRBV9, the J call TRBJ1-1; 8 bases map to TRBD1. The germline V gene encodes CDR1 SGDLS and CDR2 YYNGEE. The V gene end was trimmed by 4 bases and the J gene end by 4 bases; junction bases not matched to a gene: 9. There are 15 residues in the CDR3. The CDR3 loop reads CASSYSGTGTTEAFF. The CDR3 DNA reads TGTGCCAGCAGCTACTCCGGGACAGGAACCACTGAAGCTTTCTTT.